The T cell receptor beta chain under discussion was sequenced for a study of post-analysis software for immune sequencing data. Study-wide results and limits: Patients carried several TRBV segments more frequently than controls did, and TRBV5-6, TRBV5-1 and TRBV20-1 were among them.

This clonotype was observed a few times. Its antigen remains unknown. After removal of 1 base from V and 0 bases from J, the junction contained 7 bases not matched to a gene. Germline V gene data show CDR1 as SGHTA and CDR2 as FQGNSA. The CDR3 spans 19 residues. TCR beta cDNA libraries had unique molecular identifiers. TCRdb analysed the PCR reads with MiXCR anew, one entry per CDR3 protein. The table shows 400,000 to 500,000 distinct CDR3 sequences, with about 39% occurring only once. The source of this sequence is a girl aged 2-10 years with multiple sclerosis. Specimen: blood. V is TRBV7-2 and J is TRBJ2-3, with 13 bases matching TRBD2. CDR3 sequence reads: CASSLDPGLAGPSTDTQYF. The CDR3 DNA reads as TGTGCCAGCAGCTTAGACCCGGGACTAGCGGGGCCCAGCACAGATACGCAGTATTTT.